Shown below are 6 T cell receptor beta chains from a single sample sequenced in a study of blood T cell repertoires in COVID-19 (dated by TCRdb to about 2020). The method behind the library was the immunoSEQ multiplex PCR assay. Entries here come from immuneACCESS through TCRdb and include only in-frame sequences with V and J called. Some clones fail to appear in such tables; in the studies checked, an unresolved V gene covers under half of the shortfall, and the cause of the remainder is unknown. For this sample there are about 280,000 clones; about 90% appear just once. The biggest ten clones account for 4.1% of the sample. The sample was PBMCs or T cells enriched from blood (not recorded which). Receptor source: a woman aged 25 to 39 with acute COVID-19.

The V gene is TRBV28, the J gene TRBJ1-2; no clear D. CDR1 and CDR2 (germline): MDHEN, SYDVKM. Trimming cost V 7 bases and J 0 bases, with 9 bases left between them. This CDR3 is built from 13 residues. CDR3 coding DNA: TGTGCCAGCAAACCGAGTTCTAACTATGGCTACACCTTC. Translation gives CASKPSSNYGYTF.

The rearrangement links TRBV30 to TRBJ2-7; unclear D gene. The germline gives CDR1 GTSNPN, CDR2 SVGIG (reference sequence). V was pared by 0 bases and J by 3 bases, with 6 bases between. This CDR3 spans 12 amino acids. The CDR3 reads CAWSVQHYEQYF. As DNA, the CDR3 is TGTGCCTGGAGTGTACAGCACTACGAGCAGTACTTC.

The rearrangement uses TRBV18 and TRBJ2-5, with 9 bases fitting TRBD2. Germline V gives CDR1 KGHSH, CDR2 LQKENI. V dropped 2 bases and J dropped 5; count of bases not matched to a gene: 15. This CDR3 spans 18 amino acids. CDR3 nucleotides: TGTGCCAGCTCACCAGAGGCACGCGCTAGCGGGGTCGTGGAGACCCAGTACTTC. Translated: CASSPEARASGVVETQYF.

The J gene is TRBJ1-5, the V gene TRBV2; 8 positions match TRBD1. J gave up 4 bases and V 1 base, and 3 bases lay outside the gene matches. CDR1 is SNHLY and CDR2 is FYNNEI in the germline V gene. This CDR3 has 15 amino acids. The CDR3 DNA follows: TGTGCCAGCAGTGAAGACAGGGGGGGAAATCAGCCCCAGCATTTT. Its protein is CASSEDRGGNQPQHF.

The rearrangement links TRBV21-1 to TRBJ2-7; the DNA was not used to check the table's D call, TRBD2. TRBV21-1 is shown as a pseudogene. The CDR3 runs 15 residues. CDR3 residues: CASSKRLAGCHEQYF. The CDR3 bases are TGTGCCAGCAGCAAACGGCTAGCTGGATGCCACGAGCAGTACTTC.

V and J are TRBV6-5 and TRBJ1-6; D is uncertain. This CDR3 is built from 15 residues. Trimming took 2 bases from V and 6 from J, leaving 11 bases between them. From germline, CDR1 is MNHEY and CDR2 SVGAGI. CDR3 coding DNA: TGTGCCAGCAGTTACGAGCCACGATTTAATTCACCCCTCCACTTT. Residues: CASSYEPRFNSPLHF.